This TCR beta chain appears in the sequencing data of a study of T-cell reconstitution after alpha-beta-depleted transplantation in children. As regards this clonotype: Its specificity is unknown.

Trimming took 6 bases from V and 5 from J; bases not matched to a gene: 6. The germline gives CDR1 DFQATT, CDR2 SNEGSKA (reference sequence). CDR3 size: 13 residues. Using unique molecular identifiers, the investigators prepared the TCRbeta library. TCRdb ran MiXCR on the PCR reads and lists one entry per CDR3 protein. The table lists fewer than 550,000 distinct CDR3 sequences, 15% to 20% of them singletons. The study, taken as a whole, reports: The study reportedly traced alpha-beta T cells about two months after transplant to several hundred expanded graft clones. Surviving recipient T cells and intrathymic progenitors accounted for some patients' high TCRbeta diversity at day 60. T-cell numbers and diversity, one year after transplant, stemmed largely from T cells that were newly produced.

The chain links TRBV20-1 to TRBJ2-5, with TRBD1 matching over 10 bases. This TCR came from a boy in the first two years of life who had a stem cell transplant for Wiskott-Aldrich syndrome, so the T cells may come from the graft donor. Material: PBMCs, mostly from graft donor cells, obtained 360 days after TCRalphabeta/CD19-depleted stem cell transplant. This CDR3 reads CSAGTGAGETQYF. In DNA form, the CDR3 reads TGCAGTGCCGGGACAGGGGCTGGGGAGACCCAGTACTTC.